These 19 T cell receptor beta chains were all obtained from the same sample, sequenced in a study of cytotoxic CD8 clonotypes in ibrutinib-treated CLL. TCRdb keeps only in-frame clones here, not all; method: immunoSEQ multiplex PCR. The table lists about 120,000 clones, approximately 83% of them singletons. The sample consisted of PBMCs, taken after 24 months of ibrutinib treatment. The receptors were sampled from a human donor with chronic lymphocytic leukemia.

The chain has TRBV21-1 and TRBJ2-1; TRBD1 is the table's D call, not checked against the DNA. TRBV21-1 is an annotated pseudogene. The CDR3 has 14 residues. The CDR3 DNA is TGTGCCAGCAGCTCCCCGGACAGCTACAATGAGCAGTTCTTC. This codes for CASSSPDSYNEQFF.

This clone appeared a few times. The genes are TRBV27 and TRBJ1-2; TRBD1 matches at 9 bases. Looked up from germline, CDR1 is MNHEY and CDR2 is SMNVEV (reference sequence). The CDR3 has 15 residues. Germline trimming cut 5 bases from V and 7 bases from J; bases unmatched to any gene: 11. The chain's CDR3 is CASSPGGQGVAGYTF. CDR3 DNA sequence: TGTGCCAGCAGTCCTGGGGGACAGGGCGTCGCTGGCTACACCTTC.

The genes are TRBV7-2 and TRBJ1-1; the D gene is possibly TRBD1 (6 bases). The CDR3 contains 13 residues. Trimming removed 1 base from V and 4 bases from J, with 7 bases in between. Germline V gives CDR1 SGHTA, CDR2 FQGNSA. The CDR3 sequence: CASSLEGGTEAFF. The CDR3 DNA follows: TGTGCCAGCAGCTTAGAAGGGGGCACTGAAGCTTTCTTT.

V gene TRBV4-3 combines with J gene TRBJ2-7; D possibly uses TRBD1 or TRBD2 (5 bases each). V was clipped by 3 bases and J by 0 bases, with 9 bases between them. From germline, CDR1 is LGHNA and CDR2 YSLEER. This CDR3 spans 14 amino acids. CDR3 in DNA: TGCGCCAGCAGCCAGGCTGGGGGCTCCTACGAGCAGTACTTC. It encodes CASSQAGGSYEQYF.

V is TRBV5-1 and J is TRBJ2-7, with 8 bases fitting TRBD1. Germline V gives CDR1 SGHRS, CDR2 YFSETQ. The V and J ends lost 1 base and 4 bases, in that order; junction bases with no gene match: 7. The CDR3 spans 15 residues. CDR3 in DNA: TGCGCCAGCAGCTTGAAGCAGGGGGCTGGGTACGAGCAGTACTTC. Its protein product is CASSLKQGAGYEQYF.

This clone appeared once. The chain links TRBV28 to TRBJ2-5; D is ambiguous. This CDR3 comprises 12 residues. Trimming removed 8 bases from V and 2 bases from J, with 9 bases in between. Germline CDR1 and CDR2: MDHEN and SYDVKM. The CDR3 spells CASVTGQETQYF. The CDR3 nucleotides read TGTGCCAGCGTCACTGGGCAAGAGACCCAGTACTTC.

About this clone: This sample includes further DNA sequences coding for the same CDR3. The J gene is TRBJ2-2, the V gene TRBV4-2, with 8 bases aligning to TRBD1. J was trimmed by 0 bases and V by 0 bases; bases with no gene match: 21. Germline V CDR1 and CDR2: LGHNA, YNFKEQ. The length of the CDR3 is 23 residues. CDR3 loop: CASSQDRPGTGPKISPNTGELFF. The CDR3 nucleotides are TGTGCCAGCAGCCAAGATCGTCCCGGGACAGGTCCTAAGATAAGCCCGAACACCGGGGAGCTGTTTTTT.

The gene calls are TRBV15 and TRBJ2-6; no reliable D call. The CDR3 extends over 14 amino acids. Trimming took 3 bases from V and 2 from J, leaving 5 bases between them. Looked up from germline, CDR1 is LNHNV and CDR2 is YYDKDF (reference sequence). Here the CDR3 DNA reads TGTGCCACCAGCAGGGGTGCTGGGGCCAACGTCCTGACTTTC. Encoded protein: CATSRGAGANVLTF. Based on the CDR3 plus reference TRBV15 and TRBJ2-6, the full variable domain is DAMVIQNPRYQVTQFGKPVTLSCSQTLNHNVMYWYQQKSSQAPKLLFHYYDKDFNNEADTPDNFQSRRPNTSFCFLDIRSPGLGDTAMYLCATSRGAGANVLTFGAGSRLTVL.

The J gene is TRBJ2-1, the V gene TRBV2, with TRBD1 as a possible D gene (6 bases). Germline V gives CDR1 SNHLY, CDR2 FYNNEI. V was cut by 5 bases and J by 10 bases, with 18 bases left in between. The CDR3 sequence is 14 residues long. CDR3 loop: CASSRDIQRSEQFF. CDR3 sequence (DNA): TGTGCCAGCAGTCGGGACATTCAACGCAGCGAGCAGTTCTTC.

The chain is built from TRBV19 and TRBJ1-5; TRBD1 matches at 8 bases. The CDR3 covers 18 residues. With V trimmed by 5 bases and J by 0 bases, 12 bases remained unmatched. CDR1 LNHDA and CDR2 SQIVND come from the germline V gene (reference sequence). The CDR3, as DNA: TGTGCCAGTAGTCCCCAATCAGGGGGCATCGGTAGCAATCAGCCCCAGCATTTT. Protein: CASSPQSGGIGSNQPQHF. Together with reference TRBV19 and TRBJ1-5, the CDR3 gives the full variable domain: DGGITQSPKYLFRKEGQNVTLSCEQNLNHDAMYWYRQDPGQGLRLIYYSQIVNDFQKGDIAEGYSVSREKKESFPLTVTSAQKNPTAFYLCASSPQSGGIGSNQPQHFGDGTRLSIL.

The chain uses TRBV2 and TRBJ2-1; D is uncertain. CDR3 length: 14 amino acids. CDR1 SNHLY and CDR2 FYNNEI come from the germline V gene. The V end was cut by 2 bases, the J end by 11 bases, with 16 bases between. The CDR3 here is CASSEMGLVVKQFF. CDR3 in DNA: TGTGCCAGCAGTGAAATGGGTCTGGTAGTGAAGCAGTTCTTC.

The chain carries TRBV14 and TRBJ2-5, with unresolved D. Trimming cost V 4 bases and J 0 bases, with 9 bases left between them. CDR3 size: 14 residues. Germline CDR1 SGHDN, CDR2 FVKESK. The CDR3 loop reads CASSPPSHQETQYF. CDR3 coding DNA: TGTGCCAGCAGCCCGCCCTCCCACCAAGAGACCCAGTACTTC.

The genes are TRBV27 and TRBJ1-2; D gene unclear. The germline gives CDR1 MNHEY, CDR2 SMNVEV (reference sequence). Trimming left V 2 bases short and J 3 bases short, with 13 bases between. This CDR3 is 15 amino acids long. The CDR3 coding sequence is TGTGCCAGCAGTTTAGGGCCCGGACTGGACTATGGCTACACCTTC. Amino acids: CASSLGPGLDYGYTF.

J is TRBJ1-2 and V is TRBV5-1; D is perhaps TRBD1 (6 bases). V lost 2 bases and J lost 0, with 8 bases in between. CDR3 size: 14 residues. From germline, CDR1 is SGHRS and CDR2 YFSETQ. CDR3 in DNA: TGCGCCAGCAGCTTTGGGGGGCCTAACTATGGCTACACCTTC. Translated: CASSFGGPNYGYTF.

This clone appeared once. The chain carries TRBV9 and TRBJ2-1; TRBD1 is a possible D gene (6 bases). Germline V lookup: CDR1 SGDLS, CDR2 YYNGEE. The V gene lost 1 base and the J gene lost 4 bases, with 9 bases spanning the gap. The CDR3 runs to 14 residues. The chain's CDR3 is CASSVRDTYNEQFF. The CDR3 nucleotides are TGTGCCAGCAGCGTACGGGACACATACAATGAGCAGTTCTTC.

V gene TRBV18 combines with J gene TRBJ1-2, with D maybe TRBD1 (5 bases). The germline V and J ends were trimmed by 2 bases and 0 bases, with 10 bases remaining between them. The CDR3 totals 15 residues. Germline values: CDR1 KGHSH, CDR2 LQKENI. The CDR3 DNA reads TGTGCCAGCTCACCAGGGGCCGGGGCTAACTATGGCTACACCTTC. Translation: CASSPGAGANYGYTF.

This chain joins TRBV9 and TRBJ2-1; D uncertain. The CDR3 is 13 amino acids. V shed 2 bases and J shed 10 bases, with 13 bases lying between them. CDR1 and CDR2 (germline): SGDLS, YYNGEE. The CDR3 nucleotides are TGTGCCAGCAGCGTCTTTCAGCAGGACGAGCAGTTCTTC. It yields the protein CASSVFQQDEQFF.

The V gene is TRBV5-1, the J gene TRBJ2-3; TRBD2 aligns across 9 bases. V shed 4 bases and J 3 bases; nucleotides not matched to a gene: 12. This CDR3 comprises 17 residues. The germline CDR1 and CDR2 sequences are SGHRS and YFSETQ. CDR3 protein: CASSPSTGAGGTDTQYF. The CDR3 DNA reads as TGCGCCAGCAGCCCCTCTACCGGAGCGGGAGGAACAGATACGCAGTATTTT. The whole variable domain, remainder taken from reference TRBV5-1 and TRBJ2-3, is KAGVTQTPRYLIKTRGQQVTLSCSPISGHRSVSWYQQTPGQGLQFLFEYFSETQRNKGNFPGRFSGRQFSNSRSEMNVSTLELGDSALYLCASSPSTGAGGTDTQYFGPGTRLTVL.

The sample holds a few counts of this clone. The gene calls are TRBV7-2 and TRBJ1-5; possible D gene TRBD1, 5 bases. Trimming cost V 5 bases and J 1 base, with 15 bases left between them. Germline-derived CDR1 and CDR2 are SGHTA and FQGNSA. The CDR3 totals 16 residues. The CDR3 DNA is TGTGCCAGCAGCGTCACGACAGTATCAAGCAATCAGCCCCAGCATTTT. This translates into CASSVTTVSSNQPQHF. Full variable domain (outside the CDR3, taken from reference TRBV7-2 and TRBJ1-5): GAGVSQSPSNKVTEKGKDVELRCDPISGHTALYWYRQSLGQGLEFLIYFQGNSAPDKSGLPSDRFSAERTGGSVSTLTIQRTQQEDSAVYLCASSVTTVSSNQPQHFGDGTRLSIL.